Only a few counts were recorded for the clone carrying this T cell receptor beta chain. Its target is unknown. This sample is drawn from a study of vaccination effects on CD4 cells after COVID-19. Germline V lookup: CDR1 ENHRY, CDR2 SYGVKD. J gave up 0 bases and V 4 bases, and 3 bases lay outside the gene matches. The CDR3 spans 14 residues. TCRdb's table, derived via immunoSEQ multiplex PCR, lists solely in-frame clones and lacks some. The profile shows around 46,000 clones, more than 65% of them singletons. Around day 10 of culture, CD4+ T cells were separated out. Participants were given two doses of BNT162b2 or mRNA-1273 vaccine.

This specimen consisted of CD4+ T cells from PBMCs cultured without peptide, obtained after COVID-19 vaccination. The V and J genes are TRBV10-3 and TRBJ2-7; TRBD1 agrees at 7 bases. The clonotype originates from a human donor who received a COVID-19 vaccine. In nucleotides, the CDR3 is TGTGCCATCAGTGCGGACAGGAGCTCCTACGAGCAGTACTTC. Protein: CAISADRSSYEQYF.